This paragraph covers one TCR beta chain sequence. Antigen: not known. Amplification of TCR beta CDR3 from genomic DNA used two-round multiplex PCR. Primers specific to each TRBV and TRBJ gene were used in first-round PCR. Via MiXCR, TCRdb re-called the multiplex PCR reads, giving one row per CDR3 protein. The sample lists fewer than 65,000 distinct CDR3 sequences, roughly 35% occurring once. The data originate from a study of prognosis after radiotherapy for stage I lung cancer. Study-level information: Medical inoperability applied to all of the non-small cell lung cancer patients. Distant metastases showed up in a few patients after radiotherapy, at a median of about 7 months, while about 15 showed no significant progression.

Node-negative status on CT and PET/CT applied to all patients, none having prior chemotherapy, radiotherapy or other malignancies. General study results and limits: Unique TCR clone counts went down once patients had stereotactic body radiation therapy, median approximately 9,600 versus 7,200.

The receptor was derived from a donor older than 45 with non-small cell lung cancer. Source: PBMCs, taken before or after stereotactic body radiation therapy (not recorded which).

Written as DNA, the CDR3 is TGTGCCAGCAGTGAATCGTGCAGGTGCTACGAGCAGTACTTC. It specifies CASSESCRCYEQYF. This sequence joins TRBV2 and TRBJ2-7; D is ambiguous. This CDR3 contains 14 residues. Trimming shortened V by 2 bases and J by 3 bases, and 11 bases separated the two germline ends. Germline assignment: CDR1 SNHLY and CDR2 FYNNEI.